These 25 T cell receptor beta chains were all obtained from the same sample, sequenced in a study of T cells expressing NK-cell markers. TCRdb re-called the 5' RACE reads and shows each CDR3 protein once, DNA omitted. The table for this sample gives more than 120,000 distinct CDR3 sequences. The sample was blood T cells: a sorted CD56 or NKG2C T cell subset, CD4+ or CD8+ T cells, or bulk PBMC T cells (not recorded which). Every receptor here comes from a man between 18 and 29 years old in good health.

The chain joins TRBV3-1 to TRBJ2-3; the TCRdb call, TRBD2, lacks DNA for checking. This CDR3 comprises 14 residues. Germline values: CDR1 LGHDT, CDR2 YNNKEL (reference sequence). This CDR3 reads CASSRTGRADTQYF.

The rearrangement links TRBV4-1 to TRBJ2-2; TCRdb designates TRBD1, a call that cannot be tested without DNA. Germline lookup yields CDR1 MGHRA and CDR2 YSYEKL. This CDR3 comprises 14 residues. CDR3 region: CASSQAGTAGELFF.

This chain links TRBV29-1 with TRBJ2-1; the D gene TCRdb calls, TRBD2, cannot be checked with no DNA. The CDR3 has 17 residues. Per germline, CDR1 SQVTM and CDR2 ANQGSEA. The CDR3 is CSVEDPLTSGSYNEQFF.

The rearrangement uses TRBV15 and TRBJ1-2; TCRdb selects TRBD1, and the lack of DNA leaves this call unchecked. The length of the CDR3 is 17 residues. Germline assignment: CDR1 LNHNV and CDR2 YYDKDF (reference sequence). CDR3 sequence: CATSRDSPGQSLYGYTF.

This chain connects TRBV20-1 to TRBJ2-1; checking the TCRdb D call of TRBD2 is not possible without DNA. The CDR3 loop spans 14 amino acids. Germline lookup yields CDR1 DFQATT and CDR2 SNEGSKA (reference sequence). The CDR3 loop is CSARGLAVSNEQFF.

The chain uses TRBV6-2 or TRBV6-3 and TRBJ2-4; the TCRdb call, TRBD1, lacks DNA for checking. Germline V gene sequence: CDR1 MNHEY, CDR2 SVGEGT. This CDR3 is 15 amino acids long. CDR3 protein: CASSPGSLAKNIQYF.

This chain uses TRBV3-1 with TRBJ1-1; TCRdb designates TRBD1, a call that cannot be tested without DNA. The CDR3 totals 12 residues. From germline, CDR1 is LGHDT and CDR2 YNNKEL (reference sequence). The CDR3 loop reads CASRPGRGEAFF.

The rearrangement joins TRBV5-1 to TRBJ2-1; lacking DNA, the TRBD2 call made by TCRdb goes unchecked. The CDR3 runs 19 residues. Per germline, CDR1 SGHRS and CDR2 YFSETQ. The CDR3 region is CASSEPGLAGHSSYNEQFF. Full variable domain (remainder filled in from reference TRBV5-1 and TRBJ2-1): KAGVTQTPRYLIKTRGQQVTLSCSPISGHRSVSWYQQTPGQGLQFLFEYFSETQRNKGNFPGRFSGRQFSNSRSEMNVSTLELGDSALYLCASSEPGLAGHSSYNEQFFGPGTRLTVL.

This chain's CDR3 is CASSLLREAFF. The chain recombines TRBV19 with TRBJ1-1. The CDR3 has 11 amino acids. Germline V gene data show CDR1 as LNHDA and CDR2 as SQIVND (reference sequence). The variable domain in full, completed from reference TRBV19 and TRBJ1-1, reads DGGITQSPKYLFRKEGQNVTLSCEQNLNHDAMYWYRQDPGQGLRLIYYSQIVNDFQKGDIAEGYSVSREKKESFPLTVTSAQKNPTAFYLCASSLLREAFFGQGTRLTVV.

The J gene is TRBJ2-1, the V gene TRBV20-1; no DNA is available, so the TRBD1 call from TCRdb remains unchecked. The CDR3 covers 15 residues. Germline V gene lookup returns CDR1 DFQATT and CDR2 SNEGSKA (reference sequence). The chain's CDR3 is CSASPGPSSYNEQFF.

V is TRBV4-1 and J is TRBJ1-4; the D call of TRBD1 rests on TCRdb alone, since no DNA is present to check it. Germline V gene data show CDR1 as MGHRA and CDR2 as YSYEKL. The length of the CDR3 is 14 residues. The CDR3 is CASSQVGANEKLFF.

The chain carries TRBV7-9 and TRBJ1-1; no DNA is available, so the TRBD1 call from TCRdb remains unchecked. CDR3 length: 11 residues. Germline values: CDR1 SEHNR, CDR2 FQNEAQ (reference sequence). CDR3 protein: CASSDRAEAFF.

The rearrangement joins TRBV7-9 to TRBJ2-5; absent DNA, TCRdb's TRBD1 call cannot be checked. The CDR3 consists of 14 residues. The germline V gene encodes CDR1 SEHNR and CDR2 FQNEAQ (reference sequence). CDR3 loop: CASTRTPSSETQYF.

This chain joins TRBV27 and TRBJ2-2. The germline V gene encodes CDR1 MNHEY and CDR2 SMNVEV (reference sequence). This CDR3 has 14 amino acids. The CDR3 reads CASSFGADTGELFF.

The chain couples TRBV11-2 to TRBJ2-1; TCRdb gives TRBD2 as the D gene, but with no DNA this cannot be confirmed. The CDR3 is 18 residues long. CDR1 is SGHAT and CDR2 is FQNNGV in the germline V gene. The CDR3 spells CASSSPRLALLPYNEQFF. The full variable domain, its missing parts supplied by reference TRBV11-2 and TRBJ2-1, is EAGVAQSPRYKIIEKRQSVAFWCNPISGHATLYWYQQILGQGPKLLIQFQNNGVVDDSQLPKDRFSAERLKGVDSTLKIQPAKLEDSAVYLCASSSPRLALLPYNEQFFGPGTRLTVL.

The CDR3 here is CASSLEIWDRDSPLHF. This chain links TRBV7-8 with TRBJ1-6; checking the TCRdb D call of TRBD1 is not possible without DNA. The CDR3 contains 16 residues. The germline V gene has CDR1 SGHVS and CDR2 FQNEAQ.

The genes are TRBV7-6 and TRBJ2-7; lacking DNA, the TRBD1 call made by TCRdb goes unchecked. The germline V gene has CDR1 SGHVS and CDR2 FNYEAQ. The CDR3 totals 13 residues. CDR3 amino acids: CASSLGGAGEQYF.

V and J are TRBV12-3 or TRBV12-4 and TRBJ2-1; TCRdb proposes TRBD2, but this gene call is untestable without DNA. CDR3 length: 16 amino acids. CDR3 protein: CASIYGLAGAVNEQFF.

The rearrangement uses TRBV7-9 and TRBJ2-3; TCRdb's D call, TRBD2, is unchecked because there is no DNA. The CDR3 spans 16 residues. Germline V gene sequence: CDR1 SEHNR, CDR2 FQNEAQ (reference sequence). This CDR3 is CASNMDKRETRDTQYF.

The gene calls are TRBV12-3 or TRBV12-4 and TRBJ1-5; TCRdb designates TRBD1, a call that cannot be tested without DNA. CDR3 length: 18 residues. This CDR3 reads CASSTGTGDTYSNQPQHF.

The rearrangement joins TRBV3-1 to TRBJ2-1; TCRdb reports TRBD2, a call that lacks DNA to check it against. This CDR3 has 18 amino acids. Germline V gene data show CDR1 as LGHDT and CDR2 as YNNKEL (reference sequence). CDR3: CASSQVLEAGRSYNEQFF.

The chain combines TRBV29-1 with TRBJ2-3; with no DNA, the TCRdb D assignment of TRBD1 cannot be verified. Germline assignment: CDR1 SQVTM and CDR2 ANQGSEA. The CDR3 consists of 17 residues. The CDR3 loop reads CSVEMMAGGGETDTQYF.

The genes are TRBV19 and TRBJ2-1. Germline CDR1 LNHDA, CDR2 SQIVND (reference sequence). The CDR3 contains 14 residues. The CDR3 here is CASSIIGQLNEQFF.

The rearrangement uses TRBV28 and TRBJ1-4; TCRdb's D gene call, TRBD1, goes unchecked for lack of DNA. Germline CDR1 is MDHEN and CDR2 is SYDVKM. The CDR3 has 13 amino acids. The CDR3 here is CASRQGWREKLFF.

This CDR3 is CASSTGQGAFYEQYF. The rearrangement joins TRBV7-2 to TRBJ2-7; no DNA is available, so the TRBD1 call from TCRdb remains unchecked. Germline loops: CDR1 SGHTA, CDR2 FQGNSA. The CDR3 totals 15 residues.